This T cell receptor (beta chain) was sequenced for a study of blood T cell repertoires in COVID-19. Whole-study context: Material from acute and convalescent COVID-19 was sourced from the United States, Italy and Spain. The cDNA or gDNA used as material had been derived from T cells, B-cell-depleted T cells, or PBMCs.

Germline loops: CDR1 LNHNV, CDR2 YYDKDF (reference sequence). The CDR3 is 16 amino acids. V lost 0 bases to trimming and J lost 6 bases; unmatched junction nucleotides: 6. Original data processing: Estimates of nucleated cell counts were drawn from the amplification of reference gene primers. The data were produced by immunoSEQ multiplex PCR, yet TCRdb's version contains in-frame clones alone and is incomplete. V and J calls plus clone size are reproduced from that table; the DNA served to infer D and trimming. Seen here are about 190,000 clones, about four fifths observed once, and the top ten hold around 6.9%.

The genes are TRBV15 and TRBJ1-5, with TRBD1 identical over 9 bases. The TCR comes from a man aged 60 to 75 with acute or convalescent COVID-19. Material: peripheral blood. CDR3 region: CATSRDNRGQSQPQHF. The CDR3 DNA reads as TGTGCCACCAGCAGAGATAACAGGGGGCAGAGTCAGCCCCAGCATTTT.